This T cell receptor (beta chain) emerged from a study of blood T cell repertoires in COVID-19. For the study at large: Donors in the United States, Italy and Spain gave samples during acute or convalescent COVID-19. T cells, B-cell-depleted T cells, or PBMCs provided the cDNA or gDNA that served as material.

Germline V gene data show CDR1 as KGHSH and CDR2 as LQKENI. The CDR3 sequence is 13 residues long. Trimming left V 3 bases short and J 2 bases short, with 7 bases between. With respect to this clone: Other nucleotide sequences in the sample specify the same CDR3.

In the authors' workflow: Reference gene primer amplification gave nucleated cell count estimates. The assay was immunoSEQ multiplex PCR, and TCRdb's table has in-frame clones only and misses some. For V, J and clone size, that table is used; D and trimming come from the DNA. This sample has approximately 120,000 clones, with approximately 82% found just once. The J gene is TRBJ1-1, the V gene TRBV18; D is undetermined. The receptor was derived from a woman aged 55-69 years with acute or convalescent COVID-19. Sequenced material: peripheral blood. The CDR3 DNA follows: TGTGCCAGCTCACCGAACTTAAACACTGAAGCTTTCTTT. Translated: CASSPNLNTEAFF.